One and the same sample provided the 10 T cell receptor beta chains below, sequenced in a study of blood T cell repertoires in COVID-19. Repertoires were generated with immunoSEQ multiplex PCR, while TCRdb's copy carries only in-frame clones and drops some. The sample holds roughly 280,000 clones, about 85% seen once. The sample consisted of PBMCs or T cells enriched from blood (not recorded which). The source is a woman in her fifties or sixties who had recovered from COVID-19.

The chain uses TRBV3-1 (or the pseudogene TRBV3-2) and TRBJ2-3; possible D gene TRBD2, 5 bases. Trimming removed 4 bases from V and 0 bases from J, with 17 bases in between. Germline V gene sequence: CDR1 LGHDT, CDR2 YNNKEL (reference sequence). The CDR3 totals 17 residues. The DNA for the CDR3 is TGTGCCAGCAGCCCCCCTCGACTTCGCGGGAGCACAGATACGCAGTATTTT. Translated, it gives CASSPPRLRGSTDTQYF.

V and J are TRBV7-9 and TRBJ1-6, with 9 bases fitting TRBD1. Germline CDR1 SEHNR, CDR2 FQNEAQ (reference sequence). Trimming removed 4 bases from V and 5 bases from J; junction bases left unmatched: 3. This CDR3 has 15 residues. As DNA, the CDR3 is TGTGCCAGCAGCTCGGACAGGGGAAATAATTCACCCCTCCACTTT. Its translation: CASSSDRGNNSPLHF.

The rearrangement links TRBV30 to TRBJ1-1; maybe TRBD1 (5 bases). The germline V and J ends were trimmed by 0 bases and 5 bases, with 13 bases remaining between them. In germline, CDR1 is GTSNPN, CDR2 SVGIG (reference sequence). The CDR3 consists of 14 residues. The CDR3 loop reads CAWSVGPRRTEAFF. Written as DNA, the CDR3 is TGTGCCTGGAGTGTGGGGCCCCGGCGGACTGAAGCTTTCTTT. The entire variable domain, with the rest obtained from reference TRBV30 and TRBJ1-1, is as follows: SQTIHQWPATLVQPVGSPLSLECTVEGTSNPNLYWYRQAAGRGLQLLFYSVGIGQISSEVPQNLSASRPQDRQFILSSKKLLLSDSGFYLCAWSVGPRRTEAFFGQGTRLTVV.

The chain recombines TRBV28 with TRBJ1-1; 7 bases are shared with TRBD1. This CDR3 region has 14 residues. After removal of 5 bases from V and 1 base from J, the junction contained 4 bases not matched to a gene. Germline CDR1 is MDHEN and CDR2 is SYDVKM. CDR3 nucleotide sequence: TGTGCCAGCAGTGGGCAGGGGGGGAACACTGAAGCTTTCTTT. Protein sequence: CASSGQGGNTEAFF.

The V call is TRBV5-4, the J call TRBJ1-1, with TRBD1 as a possible D gene (5 bases). The V gene lost 0 bases and the J gene lost 4 bases, with 10 bases spanning the gap. The germline V gene encodes CDR1 SGHNT and CDR2 YYREEE (reference sequence). CDR3 length equals 14 residues. The CDR3 reads CASSLAGGGTEAFF. In DNA form, the CDR3 reads TGTGCCAGCAGCTTGGCCGGGGGTGGCACTGAAGCTTTCTTT.

CDR3: CASSDRIRGDTQYF. Written as DNA, the CDR3 is TGTGCCAGCAGTGACAGAATTCGCGGAGATACGCAGTATTTT. The chain carries TRBV6-4 and TRBJ2-3; D is undetermined. Germline V gene sequence: CDR1 MRHNA, CDR2 SNTAGT. This CDR3 comprises 14 residues. Trimming stripped 2 bases from V and 5 bases from J, with 11 bases between.

V and J are TRBV3-1 (or the pseudogene TRBV3-2) and TRBJ2-7; 7 nucleotides align to TRBD2. CDR1 LGHDT and CDR2 YNNKEL come from the germline V gene (reference sequence). CDR3 length: 12 residues. The J segment lost 7 bases and the V segment lost 1 base, leaving 1 base of the junction unmatched. The CDR3 nucleotides read TGTGCCAGCAGCCAAGGGGGGGGAGAGCAGTACTTC. It specifies CASSQGGGEQYF.

This chain uses TRBV27 with TRBJ2-7; perhaps TRBD2 as D (5 bases). The length of the CDR3 is 14 residues. CDR1 MNHEY and CDR2 SMNVEV come from the germline V gene (reference sequence). Trimming removed 5 bases from V and 3 bases from J, with 14 bases in between. The DNA of the CDR3 is TGTGCCAGCAGTAAAGGACTTCTGGACTACGAGCAGTACTTC. Amino acids: CASSKGLLDYEQYF.

The V and J genes are TRBV23-1 and TRBJ1-1; no clear D. TRBV23-1 is identified as an open reading frame with a role that is uncertain. The V and J ends lost 0 bases and 1 base respectively, with 12 bases between them. There are 16 residues in the CDR3. The CDR3, as DNA: TGCGCCAGCAGTCAATCCGTACCAGATGAGAACACTGAAGCTTTCTTT. Translating gives CASSQSVPDENTEAFF.

The V and J genes are TRBV7-8 and TRBJ1-6; D is possibly TRBD1 (5 bases). The V and J ends lost 5 bases and 10 bases respectively, with 12 bases between them. CDR1 is SGHVS and CDR2 is FQNEAQ in the germline V gene. This CDR3 has 13 amino acids. In DNA, the CDR3 is TGTGCCAGCAGCCGGGACTCAGAATCACCCCTCCACTTT. It specifies CASSRDSESPLHF.